The 4 T cell receptor beta chains given below trace back to one sample, sequenced in a study of blood T cells in healthy people across ages. Combining a sample-barcoded 5' primer with a J-beta primer mix, a second PCR ran for roughly 7 to 11 cycles. A single record per CDR3 protein comes from TCRdb applying MiXCR to the 5' RACE reads. The table shows around 1,000,000 distinct CDR3 sequences, with roughly 24% occurring only once. These records were also assigned to another study, of T cells of mothers and their children.

Sequences were obtained from blood. Receptors originate from a girl aged 2-9 years in good health.

This rearrangement joins TRBV6-2 or TRBV6-3 to TRBJ2-7; maybe TRBD2 (6 bases). The CDR3 extends over 15 amino acids. The germline gives CDR1 MNHEY, CDR2 SVGEGT. V dropped 6 bases and J dropped 4 bases, with 19 bases sitting between them. CDR3 in DNA: TGTGCCAGCAGCCCCGGACTCAGCGGGCCTTACGAGCAGTACTTC. This gives the protein CASSPGLSGPYEQYF.

This clonotype was observed a few times. V and J are TRBV11-2 and TRBJ2-6; 10 nucleotides agree with TRBD1. Germline V gives CDR1 SGHAT, CDR2 FQNNGV. The CDR3 has 17 residues. The junction had 5 bases not matched to a gene; V was cut back by 5 bases and J by 1 base. DNA of the CDR3: TGTGCCAGCAGCCCCGGGACAGGGGTATCTGGGGCCAACGTCCTGACTTTC. This gives the protein CASSPGTGVSGANVLTF.

This clonotype was seen a handful of times. This rearrangement joins TRBV7-8 to TRBJ2-7; the D is unclear. Germline V gives CDR1 SGHVS, CDR2 FQNEAQ. The germline V and J ends were trimmed by 5 bases and 2 bases, with 16 bases remaining between them. This CDR3 comprises 15 residues. The CDR3 region has the DNA TGTGCCAGCAGCCCTTCGCGTTTTCGGGCCTACGAGCAGTACTTC. Protein: CASSPSRFRAYEQYF.

This chain joins TRBV27 and TRBJ2-1; D call uncertain. This CDR3 has 14 residues. V lost 4 bases and J lost 7, with 14 bases in between. Germline-derived CDR1 and CDR2 are MNHEY and SMNVEV (reference sequence). CDR3 sequence (DNA): TGTGCCAGCAGTTCCCCAGGTCGGATTAATGAGCAGTTCTTC. It specifies CASSSPGRINEQFF.